One T cell receptor (beta chain) is described in this entry. Its antigen is currently unknown. CDR3 and TCR beta VDJ profiling relied on a genomic DNA template. Using its own MiXCR run on the reads, TCRdb lists one record per CDR3 protein. The profile shows 150,000 to 200,000 distinct CDR3 sequences, around half of them singletons. The sample is drawn from a study of CD8+CD57+ T cells in acquired aplastic anemia. Notes on the study in general: Patients did not significantly differ from controls in CD8+ Simpson's diversity.

Flow cytometry had shown expanded CD8+CD57+ cells in the patients chosen for sequencing. This receptor was taken from a human donor with aplastic anemia. The source material was sorted CD4+, CD8+, or CD8+CD57+ T cells (not recorded which) from PBMCs.

CDR3 region: CSVLPGTNSPLHF. CDR3 nucleotide sequence: TGCAGCGTTCTGCCAGGGACCAATTCACCCCTCCACTTT. This rearrangement joins TRBV29-1 to TRBJ1-6, with D perhaps TRBD1 (5 bases). Trimming shortened V by 5 bases and J by 7 bases, and 12 bases separated the two germline ends. The germline V gene has CDR1 SQVTM and CDR2 ANQGSEA. There are 13 residues in the CDR3.